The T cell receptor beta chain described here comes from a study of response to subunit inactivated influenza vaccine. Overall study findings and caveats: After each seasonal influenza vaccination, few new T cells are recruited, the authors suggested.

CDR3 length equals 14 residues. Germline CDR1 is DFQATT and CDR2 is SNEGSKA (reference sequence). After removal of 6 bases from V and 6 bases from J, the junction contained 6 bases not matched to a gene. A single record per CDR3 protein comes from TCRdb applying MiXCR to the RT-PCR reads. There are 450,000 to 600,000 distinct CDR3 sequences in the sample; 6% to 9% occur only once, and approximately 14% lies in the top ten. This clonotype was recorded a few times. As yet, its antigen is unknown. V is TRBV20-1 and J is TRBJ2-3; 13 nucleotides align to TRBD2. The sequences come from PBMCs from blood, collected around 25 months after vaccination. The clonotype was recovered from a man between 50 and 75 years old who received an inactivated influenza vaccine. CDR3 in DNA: TGCAGTGCGCCGGGACTAGCGGGAATGGATACGCAGTATTTT. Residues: CSAPGLAGMDTQYF.